This record concerns one T cell receptor beta chain sequence. Its antigen is still unknown. The data stem from a study of cytomegalovirus exposure and HLA in healthy donors. Germline CDR1 GTSNPN, CDR2 SVGIG (reference sequence). Trimming took 0 bases from V and 4 from J; bases not matched to a gene: 16. The CDR3 spans 19 residues. Primers included in the PCR were 60 Vbeta and 13 Jbeta primers. Assay used: immunoSEQ multiplex PCR; TCRdb lists only in-frame clones, some missing. The sample lists approximately 190,000 clones, over 60% occurring once. Broader study findings: TCR beta sequences reportedly predicted the HLA-A and HLA-B alleles of most subjects accurately. The study listed 164 cytomegalovirus-associated TCR beta chains.

This receptor was taken from a woman aged 25 to 39 in good health and CMV-seropositive. The source material was PBMCs. The gene calls are TRBV30 and TRBJ2-1; 9 bases fit TRBD2. DNA for the CDR3: TGTGCCTGGAGTGTACTAAGGGGGCCCGGCGGGAGGGATTACAATGAGCAGTTCTTC. Residues: CAWSVLRGPGGRDYNEQFF.